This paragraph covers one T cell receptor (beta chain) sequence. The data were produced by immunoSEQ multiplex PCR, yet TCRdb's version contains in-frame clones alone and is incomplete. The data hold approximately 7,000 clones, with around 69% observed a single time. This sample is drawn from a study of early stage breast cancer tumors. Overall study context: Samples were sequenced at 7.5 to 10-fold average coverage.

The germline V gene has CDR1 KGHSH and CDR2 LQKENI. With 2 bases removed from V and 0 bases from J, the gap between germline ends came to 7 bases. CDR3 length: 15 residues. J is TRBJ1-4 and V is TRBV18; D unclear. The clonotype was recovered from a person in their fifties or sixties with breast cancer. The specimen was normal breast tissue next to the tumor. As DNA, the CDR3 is TGTGCCAGCTCACCATCCGCGACAACTAATGAAAAACTGTTTTTT. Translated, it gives CASSPSATTNEKLFF.